This T cell receptor beta chain was documented in a study of beta chain features in type 1 diabetes. The isolated RNA, all of it, was reverse transcribed, so expressed TCRB transcripts were what got sequenced. Profiled with immunoSEQ multiplex PCR; TCRdb holds only in-frame clones, not every one. The table shows about 290,000 clones, with under 8.5% occurring only once. Study observations and caveats: Researchers cautioned that cDNA sequencing could over-represent cells with high TCR expression. Shorter templates may be favored by PCR, equally so in patients and controls. For patients, the naive, central memory and Treg TCRB repertoires appeared more alike than for healthy donors.

The V end was cut by 9 bases, the J end by 9 bases, with 21 bases between. Germline CDR1 and CDR2: LNHDA and SQIVND (reference sequence). This CDR3 contains 14 residues. Of note for this clone: Its antigen is as yet unknown.

The sample was central memory CD4+ T cells from blood. The chain carries TRBV19 and TRBJ1-3; a possible D gene is TRBD1 (6 bases). The TCR comes from a woman aged 18-29 years in good health. DNA of the CDR3: TGTGCCAGCCACCTGGACAGATCTCGAAGCACCATATATTTT. Translating it yields CASHLDRSRSTIYF. The full variable domain, with the rest looked up from reference TRBV19 and TRBJ1-3, is DGGITQSPKYLFRKEGQNVTLSCEQNLNHDAMYWYRQDPGQGLRLIYYSQIVNDFQKGDIAEGYSVSREKKESFPLTVTSAQKNPTAFYLCASHLDRSRSTIYFGEGSWLTVV.